This record covers a single TCR beta chain. The junction had 9 bases not matched to a gene; V was cut back by 7 bases and J by 6 bases. The CDR3 contains 13 residues. CDR1 and CDR2 (germline): SNHLY, FYNNEI. The protocol was immunoSEQ multiplex PCR, while the TCRdb copy is restricted to in-frame clones and leaves out a portion. The sample contains roughly 190,000 clones, around 84% of which appear only once. The data stem from a study of blood T cell repertoires in COVID-19. The specimen sequenced was peripheral blood. The J gene is TRBJ2-7, the V gene TRBV2; TRBD2 matches at 7 bases. The sequence was collected from a woman between 70 and 85 years old with COVID-19, enrolled during active disease. The CDR3 nucleotides are TGTGCCAGCAATCGGGGGGTCTCGGTCGAGCAGTACTTC. This encodes CASNRGVSVEQYF.